This T cell receptor (beta chain) comes out of a study of shared clonotypes between healthy human individuals. About the study: Per donor, CD8 memory used one plate, CD8 naive used two, CD4 memory used three and CD4 naive used three.

Study results and limitations: Non-shared clonotypes had lower generation probabilities than clonotypes shared by all four sorted-subset donors. Sampling covered blood only; tissue repertoires likely differ.

Sequenced by immunoSEQ multiplex PCR; TCRdb stores in-frame clones only, minus some. Of some 1,900,000 clones in the sample, just under 95% are singletons; the top ten hold around 1.2%. Germline V gives CDR1 MNHNS, CDR2 SASEGT. The germline V and J ends were trimmed by 3 bases and 4 bases, with 13 bases remaining between them. The CDR3 totals 15 residues. The naive CD8 fraction comprised CD45RO-negative cells positively selected for CCR7 and excluded terminally differentiated effector memory CD45RA+ cells. Turning to this clone: Its antigen is not known.

This chain uses TRBV6-1 with TRBJ1-3, with D uncertain. This receptor was taken from a man between 18 and 29 years old in good health. Sequencing input: naive CD8+ T cells sorted from blood. The DNA for the CDR3 is TGTGCCAGCAGTGAGGTTACAAATCCCGGAAACACCATATATTTT. It translates to CASSEVTNPGNTIYF.